A selection of T cell receptor beta chains follows, all from one sample in a study of post-analysis software for immune sequencing data. TCRdb redid the calling of the PCR reads with MiXCR, one entry per CDR3 protein. The data hold fewer than 850,000 distinct CDR3 sequences, with about 32% observed a single time. Sequenced: blood. The receptor set was obtained from a girl between 5 and 17 years old with multiple sclerosis. The CDR3 runs from the conserved cysteine through the conserved F or W. Fields, in order: D gene, clone size, V gene, J gene, CDR3 DNA, CDR3 protein. A D gene is named only where the DNA matches it firmly. Not every row has a clone size; where given, it reads once, few, many or a size class.

-	few	TRBV6-6	TRBJ2-7	TGTGCCAGCAGTTACTCGCGGGATCGGCCCCGCGAGCAGTACTTC	CASSYSRDRPREQYF
-	-	TRBV2	TRBJ2-4	TGTGCCAGCAGCAATACCCGGGACCAAGGAGCCAAAAACAGTCAGTACTTC	CASSNTRDQGAKNSQYF
-	few	TRBV9	TRBJ2-7	TGTGCCAGCAGCGCCGGACTTATCGCATACGAGCAGTACTTC	CASSAGLIAYEQYF
TRBD1	many	TRBV7-2	TRBJ2-5	TGTGCCAGCAGCTCCGACAGGGGCCAAGAGACCCAGTACTTC	CASSSDRGQETQYF
TRBD1	-	TRBV12-3/TRBV12-4	TRBJ2-3	TGTGCCAGCAGACTAGGCCAAGGGGGCGCAGATACGCAGTATTTT	CASRLGQGGADTQYF
TRBD1	-	TRBV6-5	TRBJ1-1	TGTGCCAGCACCCGGACAGGTCAGCTGAACACTGAAGCTTTCTTT	CASTRTGQLNTEAFF
-	many	TRBV29-1	TRBJ1-2	TGCAGCGTTGAAGGCAGGGATGGCTACACCTTC	CSVEGRDGYTF
TRBD1	-	TRBV5-1	TRBJ2-6	TGCGCCAGCAGCCACCGGACAGGTTCCATCTCTGGGGCCAACGTCCTGACTTTC	CASSHRTGSISGANVLTF
-	few	TRBV12-3/TRBV12-4	TRBJ1-2	TGTGCCAGCAGCCGCGACAGCCGTTCCCCTTTAGACTATGGCTACACCTTC	CASSRDSRSPLDYGYTF
-	many	TRBV7-2	TRBJ2-7	TGTGCCAGCAGTTTACTGGGATACGAGCAGTACTTC	CASSLLGYEQYF
TRBD1	-	TRBV20-1	TRBJ1-2	TGCAGTGCTAGATCCGGACAGGGCTATGGCTACACCTTC	CSARSGQGYGYTF
-	few	TRBV7-9	TRBJ1-5	TGTGCCAGCAGCTCGGGGGCTACGCGCAATCAGCCCCAGCATTTT	CASSSGATRNQPQHF
-	-	TRBV11-2	TRBJ1-4	TGTGCCAGCAGCGCATTGGGGCGTGAAAAACTGTTTTTT	CASSALGREKLFF
TRBD1	many	TRBV7-2	TRBJ2-3	TGTGCCAGCAGCTTCAGACAGGGGGCAGATACGCAGTATTTT	CASSFRQGADTQYF
TRBD2	once	TRBV15	TRBJ2-1	TGTGCCACGCAAGGGACTAGCAGGGAAAATGAGCAGTTCTTC	CATQGTSRENEQFF
-	-	TRBV6-2/TRBV6-3	TRBJ2-1	TGTGCCAGCAGTTACTCTACTTACAATGAGCAGTTCTTC	CASSYSTYNEQFF
TRBD2	few	TRBV20-1	TRBJ2-4	TGCAGTGCTAGACTAGCGGGGATTGCCAAAAACATTCAGTACTTC	CSARLAGIAKNIQYF
-	many	TRBV7-2	TRBJ2-1	TGTGCCAGCAGCTCTCGTTGGGATGAGCAGTTCTTC	CASSSRWDEQFF
TRBD2	-	TRBV7-3	TRBJ2-1	TGTGCCAGCAGCTCCTCCGGGACTACCCTTAATGAGCAGTTCTTC	CASSSSGTTLNEQFF
-	-	TRBV7-2	TRBJ2-5	TGTGCCAGCACCTACTTTGGGGCCCGGGGTGAGACCCAGTACTTC	CASTYFGARGETQYF
-	-	TRBV6-5	TRBJ2-4	TGTGCCAGCAGTTACACGGGAGACAAAAACATTCAGTACTTC	CASSYTGDKNIQYF
TRBD2	few	TRBV15	TRBJ2-5	TGTGCCACCAGCAGAGATTGGATTAGCGGGATTCTAGAGACCCAGTACTTC	CATSRDWISGILETQYF